This entry describes one T cell receptor beta chain. The clone's antigen remains unknown. No base qualities exist here, and no much larger clone lies one base off it. The sample comes from a study of cytomegalovirus exposure and HLA in healthy donors (dated by TCRdb to about 2017). Regarding the research as a whole: In an earlier analysis of under 750 of the donors, 276 Gb of sequence data and just under 120 million unique TCR beta sequences from roughly 190 million T cells were reported. An early release that covered roughly 600 HLA-typed donors contained approximately 300 gigabases of sequencing data and 75 million to 100 million unique TCR sequences. Among the approximately 430 genotyped donors, about 85% belonged to the genetic ancestry cluster associated with self-reported Caucasian donors. The study aimed to test whether signatures of past pathogen exposure could be identified by cataloging public T cell receptors. Using immunosequencing, the study profiled T cell repertoires from approximately 700 subjects and related those repertoires to cytomegalovirus serostatus. Along with the roughly 610-subject first cohort, a separate validation cohort of over a hundred different subjects was used. To predict cytomegalovirus infection status, the study combined high-throughput TCR immunosequencing, statistical association of individual TCRs with disease status, and machine learning. To study patterns of TCR occurrence, a later analysis re-analyzed previously published TCR beta repertoires from 600 to 750 donors and added high-resolution HLA genotyping. In the later analysis, no new phenotypic data were used to find candidate immune exposures; instead, reliance was placed on TCR beta sequences and their occurrence across donors. To decide whether each TCR beta V gene segment behaved as functional or pseudogenic, an earlier analysis of some 540 of the donors relied on high-throughput TCR beta sequencing. Alongside the repertoire data, information on donor age, sex, ethnicity and CMV serostatus was compiled. Genome-wide SNP genotypes for about three fifths of the roughly 670 donors were used in a later genetic analysis, which treated that subset as a discovery cohort. All discovery cohort repertoires had been generated on a single sequencing platform. Class I and class II HLA loci were covered by the typing at four-digit resolution. Typing coverage differed by locus: A, B, C, DRB1 and DQB1 were typed in about 620-640 donors, DQA1 in 522, DPA1 in around 580, and DPB1 in 400 to 480. Five DR-DQ haplotypes were handled as single units for association and clustering, since linkage in the cohort was strong. On average, 235,054 unique TCR beta nucleotide sequences were sequenced per donor among 398 genotyped donors of the cohort, with around 19% of those sequences being non-productive.

The germline V gene specifies SGHRS as CDR1 and YFSETQ as CDR2. From V the trimming removes 0 bases and from J it removes 0 bases, while the gene matches leave 4 bases of the junction unaccounted for. The CDR3 goes from the cysteine to the phenylalanine over 16 residues. The retained sequence is limited to the CDR3, 48 bases, with the frame set at the first base. Here is what the overall study found, with its caveats: In a later analysis, TCR association rates were found to vary across HLA loci, with the most associated TCRs seen for DRB1 alleles and the fewest for HLA-C alleles. According to a later genetic analysis, donors in an Asian-associated ancestry cluster had fewer N-insertions in productive TCRs than the approximately 650-donor mean. Three of the identified cytomegalovirus-associated TCR beta chains were confirmed in vitro to be specific for cytomegalovirus antigens. The presence/absence analyses assumed that sequencing depth was roughly uniform across donors, and that assumption may not be true. Most TCR sequences were observed very rarely across donors, whereas some public TCRs were present in many individuals. In a later genetic analysis, a missense DCLRE1C variant was associated with V-gene and J-gene trimming of TCR beta chains, and the association was replicated in an independent cohort. Assigning TCR associations to individual alleles was difficult when HLA alleles, especially DR and DQ, strongly co-occurred. A later analysis found that most CMV-associated TCR beta chains appeared HLA-restricted, with HLA associations seemingly driven largely by CMV exposure. The classifier was reported to diagnose cytomegalovirus status with high specificity and sensitivity in both the original cohort and the validation cohort. At a false discovery rate of 0.05, a later analysis linked under 20,000 TCR beta sequences to specific HLA alleles. The cohort was sequenced for TCR beta chains only, and without alpha or paired-chain data the features that could be detected were limited. The 87-base-pair reads could not distinguish some IMGT-functional V segments, including TRBV6-2 and TRBV6-3, so those segments were excluded. In a later analysis, several top co-occurrence clusters were reported to appear linked to parvovirus B19, influenza, CMV and Epstein-Barr virus. Linkage disequilibrium might explain the correlated functional status among segregating V segments, but an unknown experimental factor could not be ruled out. A group of highly shared sequence variants was considered likely to be a technical artifact of the sequencing pipeline. In an earlier analysis of around 600 of the donors, most TCR beta V segments appeared in productive rearrangements about 90% or about 30% of the time, broadly matching IMGT annotations. Because HLA typing was unavailable for some donors at each locus, only the typed subset was used in association tests. In a later analysis, HLA-associated TCR beta chains were found to be more clonally expanded and to have lower generation probabilities than equally common non-associated chains. For the cohort, immune exposure information was limited to CMV serostatus. A further reported finding was that TCR beta sequences accurately predicted the HLA-A and HLA-B alleles for most subjects in the first cohort. The authors suggested that the approach could potentially be extended to other disease states and immunological phenotypes. Around 16 rarely observed V segments, including chromosome 9 orphons, were excluded from the earlier analysis of approximately 500 of the donors because counts were too low. A total of 150 to 200 TCR beta chains were listed by the study as associated with cytomegalovirus.

The protocol used for the library was the immunoSEQ multiplex PCR assay. For the multiplex PCR, a mixture combining 60 forward primers for TCR Vbeta segments and 13 reverse primers for TCR Jbeta segments was used. Amplification of the CDR3 region of rearranged TCR beta genes was performed with a multiplex PCR assay on genomic DNA. On the Illumina HiSeq System, the amplified TCR beta libraries were sequenced as 87-base-pair reads. The authors' analysis ran thus. Across the 500 to 750 repertoires, a later analysis counted 80 million or so unique TCR beta chains, approximately 12 million of which were shared by at least two donors. To remove PCR and sequencing errors, raw reads were error-corrected and collapsed into unique sequences using a nearest-neighbor algorithm that merged closely related sequences. To assign V, D and J gene segments, CDR3 sequences were aligned to IMGT reference sequences. Each retained sequence needed at least a six-nucleotide match to both a V gene segment and a J gene segment. A rearrangement counted as productive if the CDR3 had no stop codons and remained in frame with V and J, and every other rearrangement counted as non-productive. Following IMGT convention, CDR3 was defined as the stretch from the second conserved V-encoded cysteine up to the conserved J-encoded phenylalanine. In an earlier analysis of roughly 580 of the donors, sequences lacking an unambiguous match to a single V gene segment were excluded. An earlier analysis of 587 of the donors classified V segments as functional when productive rearrangements were above 56.7% and as segregating when the standard deviation between donors was above 5%. A statistical classification framework was built for diagnosing cytomegalovirus status from the catalog of TCR beta chain sequences. V and J gene assignment, in a later analysis, came from comparing TCR nucleotide sequences with IMGT/GENE-DB human TR gene sequences. A later analysis assigned CDR3 sequences and most-parsimonious VDJ recombination scenarios with the TCRdist pipeline. In a later analysis, every TCR beta chain was defined by the combination of its CDR3 amino acid sequence and its V-gene family, and reads without a unique V-gene family were dropped. A later analysis removed 592 highly shared, low-generation-probability nucleotide sequences to deal with suspected cross-contamination and a sequencing artifact. In a later analysis, a clonal expansion index for each public chain was calculated from normalized within-repertoire ranks of inferred template counts. In a later analysis, generation probabilities were computed using a VDJ recombination model fitted to out-of-frame rearrangements, and the results were checked against IGoR. A later analysis scored TCR-TCR, TCR-HLA and TCR-CMV co-occurrence with hypergeometric tests, applying a repertoire-size bias correction to TCR pairs. To estimate false discovery rates, a later analysis permuted the HLA or CMV assignments 20 times. In a later analysis, co-occurring TCRs were grouped with DBSCAN, and TCRdist sequence similarity was added when clustering was performed within HLA-allele-positive subsets. Repertoires with fewer than 30,000 or more than 120,000 public chains were left out of co-occurrence clustering, as were five repertoires with anomalous nucleotide sharing. The table comes from immuneACCESS by way of TCRdb, which keeps in-frame sequences with V and J called. Part of the clones is missing from these tables; in studies checked, under half for an unresolved V gene and the rest for unknown reasons. That table gives V, J and clone size, and the DNA gave D and trimming. In this sample the table shows under 200,000 clones, roughly 80% of which occur a single time. The top ten hold approximately 2.9% of the sample.

In total, more than 500 healthy bone marrow donors made up the cohort. At the time of sampling, all cohort members were nominally healthy, though unrecorded immune exposures were likely present. The donor was CMV seropositive and was included in the group of around 300 seropositive cohort members. A peripheral blood sample was collected from each donor, and TCR beta sequencing was performed on peripheral blood mononuclear cells. The Qiagen DNeasy Blood Extraction Kit was used to extract genomic DNA from the blood cell samples. Specimen: PBMCs. The rearranged segments are TRBV5-1 and TRBJ2-3, with 7 bases matching TRBD2. This clonotype originated in a woman aged 45-65 years in good health and CMV-seropositive. The sequenced DNA: TGCGCCAGCAGCTTGGCCGGGGGGTTTAGCACAGATACGCAGTATTTT. It translates as CASSLAGGFSTDTQYF.